The 27 T cell receptor beta chains given below trace back to one sample, sequenced in a study of blood T cell repertoires in COVID-19. The protocol was immunoSEQ multiplex PCR, while the TCRdb copy is restricted to in-frame clones and leaves out a portion. Of 150,000 to 190,000 clones in the sample, approximately 81% were seen once. Sequencing was performed on peripheral blood. These receptors were taken from an older woman with COVID-19, enrolled during active disease.

The chain links TRBV6-5 to TRBJ2-5; D might be TRBD2 (5 bases). Trimming took 6 bases from V and 2 from J, leaving 16 bases between them. This CDR3 is 15 amino acids long. Looked up from germline, CDR1 is MNHEY and CDR2 is SVGAGI. CDR3 in amino acids: CASSPTRTGQETQYF. In DNA, the CDR3 is TGTGCCAGCAGCCCCACCCGGACGGGACAAGAGACCCAGTACTTC.

In regard to this clone: Distinct nucleotide sequences in the sample also encode this CDR3. The rearrangement joins TRBV6-5 to TRBJ1-5; possibly TRBD1 for D (5 bases). Trimming took 6 bases from V and 6 from J, leaving 9 bases between them. Germline loops: CDR1 MNHEY, CDR2 SVGAGI. CDR3 length: 12 residues. CDR3 in DNA: TGTGCCAGCAGAACGGGGGGTCAGCCCCAGCATTTT. Protein product: CASRTGGQPQHF.

The DNA for the CDR3 is TGTGCCACCAGTGATGAAGGGAGAGGAAACACCATATATTTT. This codes for CATSDEGRGNTIYF. The rearrangement links TRBV24-1 to TRBJ1-3, with D unresolved. Germline loops: CDR1 KGHDR, CDR2 SFDVKD. Deletions cut 3 bases from V and 4 bases from J, with 9 bases between. CDR3 length: 14 amino acids.

The V call is TRBV4-2, the J call TRBJ1-2; 9 nucleotides line up with TRBD1. Trimming at V came to 2 bases and at J to 2 bases, leaving 3 bases not matched to a gene. The CDR3 has 15 amino acids. Germline V CDR1 and CDR2: LGHNA, YNFKEQ. The CDR3 reads CASSQTGQGNYGYTF. The CDR3, as DNA: TGTGCCAGCAGCCAAACGGGACAGGGCAACTATGGCTACACCTTC.

This chain connects TRBV29-1 to TRBJ2-1, with TRBD1 matching over 9 bases. The CDR3 is made up of 11 amino acids. Looked up from germline, CDR1 is SQVTM and CDR2 is ANQGSEA. The junction had 6 bases not matched to a gene; V was cut back by 6 bases and J by 12 bases. The CDR3 loop is CSVGDREGQFF. The CDR3 DNA follows: TGCAGCGTGGGGGACAGGGAAGGGCAGTTCTTC.

The chain uses TRBV6-5 and TRBJ1-1; D perhaps matches TRBD1 (6 bases). The V end was cut by 4 bases, the J end by 4 bases, with 13 bases between. This CDR3 region has 14 residues. Germline CDR1 and CDR2: MNHEY and SVGAGI. In DNA form, the CDR3 reads TGTGCCAGCAGTTGGGGGCAGGGCGCCACTGAAGCTTTCTTT. This translates into CASSWGQGATEAFF.

The gene calls are TRBV5-1 and TRBJ1-2, with 8 positions matching TRBD1. V dropped 0 bases and J dropped 8; count of bases not matched to a gene: 12. Germline loops: CDR1 SGHRS, CDR2 YFSETQ. The CDR3 has 16 amino acids. Here the CDR3 reads CASSLVQGAASRGYTF. The DNA for the CDR3 is TGCGCCAGCAGCTTGGTTCAGGGGGCCGCCTCGAGGGGCTACACCTTC.

The chain is built from TRBV27 and TRBJ1-5, with TRBD1 matching over 8 bases. Germline V gene sequence: CDR1 MNHEY, CDR2 SMNVEV (reference sequence). There are 15 residues in the CDR3. The junction had 10 bases not matched to a gene; V was cut back by 6 bases and J by 6 bases. CDR3 nucleotide sequence: TGTGCCAGCAGACAAGGGACAGGCGGCAGTCAGCCCCAGCATTTT. This translates into CASRQGTGGSQPQHF.

This clone was seen once. V and J are TRBV5-6 and TRBJ1-2, with TRBD1 matching over 8 bases. The CDR3 totals 13 residues. CDR1 is SGHDT and CDR2 is YYEEEE in the germline V gene. With 3 bases clipped from V and 6 bases from J, the junction kept 4 bases outside the gene matches. The CDR3 DNA follows: TGTGCCAGCAGCTCCCAGGGGGCTGATGGCTACACCTTC. This sequence encodes CASSSQGADGYTF.

The chain uses TRBV5-8 and TRBJ1-1, with D uncertain. Germline V gene lookup returns CDR1 SGHTS and CDR2 YDEGEE. This CDR3 comprises 14 residues. V lost 4 bases and J lost 4, with 14 bases in between. CDR3 DNA sequence: TGTGCCAGCAGCCAAGGCCGGGGAGGCACTGAAGCTTTCTTT. It yields the protein CASSQGRGGTEAFF.

The chain joins TRBV28 to TRBJ1-1, with D uncertain. The ends were cut back, 6 bases at V and 5 bases at J, with 10 bases in the middle. This CDR3 has 12 residues. Germline V gene data show CDR1 as MDHEN and CDR2 as SYDVKM. The CDR3 DNA is TGTGCCAGCAGAATCCTAACGACTGAAGCTTTCTTT. Encoded protein: CASRILTTEAFF.

V and J are TRBV5-1 and TRBJ1-2; no firm D call. The CDR3 spans 14 residues. Germline CDR1 is SGHRS and CDR2 is YFSETQ. Trimming stripped 3 bases from V and 1 base from J, with 10 bases between. The CDR3 protein is CASSSTPGNYGYTF. CDR3 sequence (DNA): TGCGCCAGCAGCTCAACCCCGGGTAACTATGGCTACACCTTC.

The CDR3: CAISAAYEQYF. The CDR3 coding sequence is TGTGCCATCAGTGCAGCCTACGAGCAGTACTTC. V usage is TRBV10-3 and J usage is TRBJ2-7; no firm D call. V lost 4 bases and J lost 2, with 3 bases in between. CDR1 and CDR2 from the germline V gene are ENHRY and SYGVKD. CDR3 length: 11 amino acids.

This clone appeared a few times. The gene calls are TRBV7-8 and TRBJ1-5, with 9 bases lining up with TRBD1. Per the germline V gene, CDR1 is SGHVS and CDR2 is FQNEAQ. The V and J ends lost 6 bases and 4 bases, in that order; junction bases with no gene match: 4. The CDR3 extends over 14 amino acids. CDR3 bases: TGTGCCAGCAGTATAGGACAGGGGAATCAGCCCCAGCATTTT. As protein: CASSIGQGNQPQHF. Using reference TRBV7-8 and TRBJ1-5 for the parts outside the CDR3, the full variable domain is GAGVSQSPRYKVAKRGQDVALRCDPISGHVSLFWYQQALGQGPEFLTYFQNEAQLDKSGLPSDRFFAERPEGSVSTLKIQRTQQEDSAVYLCASSIGQGNQPQHFGDGTRLSIL.

This clone has a handful of counts. The chain is built from TRBV19 and TRBJ1-2; TRBD1 is a possible D gene (5 bases). Germline V gene sequence: CDR1 LNHDA, CDR2 SQIVND (reference sequence). The CDR3 spans 14 residues. V lost 3 bases, J lost 6 bases, and 14 bases lay in between. CDR3: CASSMGQGPNGYTF. In DNA form, the CDR3 reads TGTGCCAGTAGTATGGGGCAGGGCCCGAATGGCTACACCTTC.

This chain uses TRBV11-2 with TRBJ2-5; 9 nucleotides match TRBD2. This CDR3 has 17 residues. The junction had 17 bases not matched to a gene; V was cut back by 7 bases and J by 5 bases. CDR1 and CDR2 (germline): SGHAT, FQNNGV. The CDR3 bases are TGTGCCAGCACCACAATTCAGGGTAGCGGGGGTTTTGAGACCCAGTACTTC. Translated: CASTTIQGSGGFETQYF.

The chain couples TRBV7-9 to TRBJ1-1; tentative D call: TRBD1 (6 bases). The CDR3 extends over 14 amino acids. Trimming pared 5 bases from V and 6 bases from J, leaving 16 bases between. Germline values: CDR1 SEHNR, CDR2 FQNEAQ (reference sequence). The CDR3 DNA is TGTGCCAGCAGCCTTACAGGGAATCGGGCTGAAGCTTTCTTT. Translation: CASSLTGNRAEAFF.

The chain recombines TRBV9 with TRBJ1-2, with D perhaps TRBD1 (6 bases). The CDR3 runs 15 residues. From germline, CDR1 is SGDLS and CDR2 YYNGEE. Trimming took 3 bases from V and 4 from J, leaving 16 bases between them. The CDR3, as DNA: TGTGCCAGCAGCGCTACAGGGAATCTGCCCTATGGCTACACCTTC. Residues: CASSATGNLPYGYTF.

The gene calls are TRBV7-9 and TRBJ2-5; 7 positions agree with TRBD2. CDR3 length equals 15 residues. Germline V gene lookup returns CDR1 SEHNR and CDR2 FQNEAQ (reference sequence). The V gene end was trimmed by 4 bases and the J gene end by 1 base; junction bases not matched to a gene: 6. CDR3 sequence (DNA): TGTGCCAGCAGCTCGCAGCGGGACTTCCAAGAGACCCAGTACTTC. Protein sequence: CASSSQRDFQETQYF.

The chain combines TRBV6-5 with TRBJ2-1; TRBD2 is a possible D gene (6 bases). The CDR3 spans 15 residues. The V and J ends lost 6 bases and 5 bases respectively, with 17 bases between them. Germline V gene sequence: CDR1 MNHEY, CDR2 SVGAGI. The CDR3, as DNA: TGTGCCAGCAGCAGGGAGGCGGCTGTGGACAATGAGCAGTTCTTC. As protein: CASSREAAVDNEQFF.

The chain has TRBV2 and TRBJ2-3; 11 bases line up with TRBD2. The CDR3 contains 21 residues. V lost 6 bases, J lost 0 bases, and 20 bases stayed unmatched. Germline V gene sequence: CDR1 SNHLY, CDR2 FYNNEI. This chain's CDR3 is CASSSRGVAGGPRSSTDTQYF. The CDR3 DNA reads TGTGCCAGCAGCTCTAGAGGGGTAGCGGGAGGGCCCAGATCTAGCACAGATACGCAGTATTTT.

This clone was counted a few times. The chain has TRBV5-6 and TRBJ2-2, with TRBD2 identical over 8 bases. CDR1 is SGHDT and CDR2 is YYEEEE in the germline V gene. The ends lost 4 bases at V and 5 bases at J; junction bases unmatched: 7. The CDR3 is made up of 15 amino acids. The CDR3 loop reads CASSPLAGGTGELFF. The CDR3 DNA sequence: TGTGCCAGCAGCCCACTGGCGGGGGGTACCGGGGAGCTGTTTTTT.

This chain uses TRBV5-6 with TRBJ1-4, with 7 bases that match TRBD1. Germline CDR1 and CDR2: SGHDT and YYEEEE. V was pared by 1 base and J by 0 bases, with 6 bases of the junction left unmatched. The CDR3 covers 17 residues. The CDR3 is CASSLWTGYATNEKLFF. DNA of the CDR3: TGTGCCAGCAGCTTGTGGACAGGATACGCAACTAATGAAAAACTGTTTTTT. The full variable domain, with the rest looked up from reference TRBV5-6 and TRBJ1-4, is DAGVTQSPTHLIKTRGQQVTLRCSPKSGHDTVSWYQQALGQGPQFIFQYYEEEERQRGNFPDRFSGHQFPNYSSELNVNALLLGDSALYLCASSLWTGYATNEKLFFGSGTQLSVL.

The chain recombines TRBV11-2 with TRBJ1-1; D call uncertain. Germline CDR1 reads SGHAT; CDR2 reads FQNNGV. CDR3 length: 15 residues. The V end was cut by 6 bases, the J end by 1 base, with 15 bases between. This CDR3 is CASRLAGRANTEAFF. In DNA, the CDR3 is TGTGCCAGCAGACTCGCCGGGAGGGCGAACACTGAAGCTTTCTTT.

The chain recombines TRBV6-5 with TRBJ1-3; D ambiguous. The germline V gene encodes CDR1 MNHEY and CDR2 SVGAGI. This CDR3 region has 13 residues. V lost 7 bases, J lost 0 bases, and 7 bases lay in between. This CDR3 reads CASIESSGNTIYF. Written as DNA, the CDR3 is TGTGCCAGCATAGAGAGCTCTGGAAACACCATATATTTT.

The CDR3 region is CASSVGDLRDSGANVLTF. The CDR3 DNA reads TGTGCCAGCAGCGTAGGCGACCTACGGGACTCTGGGGCCAACGTCCTGACTTTC. The chain uses TRBV9 and TRBJ2-6; maybe TRBD2 (5 bases). Trimming shortened V by 0 bases and J by 0 bases, and 13 bases separated the two germline ends. The V gene's germline CDR1 is SGDLS and CDR2 YYNGEE. The CDR3 covers 18 residues.

J is TRBJ2-1 and V is TRBV27; no clear D. Looked up from germline, CDR1 is MNHEY and CDR2 is SMNVEV (reference sequence). The CDR3 has 13 residues. The V gene lost 2 bases and the J gene lost 3 bases, with 5 bases spanning the gap. Here the CDR3 reads CASSLIVYNEQFF. CDR3 coding DNA: TGTGCCAGCAGTTTAATCGTCTACAATGAGCAGTTCTTC.